This record looks at one TCR beta chain sequence and its context. The antigen is unknown. This entry is derived from a study of T cell responses to AZD1222 COVID-19 vaccine. Study results and caveats: Donors, mostly white British, included more females; clonal diversity was possibly underestimated. At study baseline, merely roughly 6 AZD1222 recipients were seropositive.

The table came from immunoSEQ multiplex PCR; TCRdb's copy has only in-frame clones and leaves some out. This sample has over 80,000 clones, with approximately 90% found just once. Between the trimmed V and J ends, which lost 0 bases and 4 bases, there was a span of 13 bases. CDR1 is SGHNT and CDR2 is YYREEE in the germline V gene (reference sequence). The CDR3 contains 15 residues. The chain has TRBV5-4 and TRBJ1-1, with D perhaps TRBD1 (6 bases). Sequencing used peripheral blood, obtained 28 days after the second AZD1222 dose. This clonotype originated in an adult who received the AZD1222 COVID-19 vaccine. CDR3 protein: CASSLAFTGRTEAFF. The DNA for the CDR3 is TGTGCCAGCAGCTTGGCGTTTACAGGGCGCACTGAAGCTTTCTTT.